This TCR beta chain was recovered during a study of blood T cells in healthy people across ages (dated by TCRdb to between 2015 and 2017). Some background on the complete study: In model experiments, roughly one uniquely barcoded TCR beta cDNA molecule per two T cells was captured by template switching. The study analyzed two additional independent replicas of 1 million unique cDNA reads from the same blood draw for two donors, one aged 18 to 29 and one aged 80 or older. Age-related changes in TCR beta repertoire diversity were measured in the study by deep sequencing normalized with unique cDNA molecular identifiers. The donors were divided into four age groups: young (average roughly 17 years), middle-aged (about 40), aged (roughly 60) and long-lived (nearly 85). To avoid experimental bias, donors of different ages were randomly spread across the sequencing lanes. The study at large found these results: Estimates of total diversity from one million sequenced T cells were regarded as lower bounds and underestimates. Because profiling used bulk unsorted PBMCs, naive and antigen-experienced compartments could not be compared conclusively. Compared with the aged group, the long-lived group had more naive CD4+ T cells, fewer expanded clones and increased TCR diversity, suggesting age selection. Observed TCR beta diversity per million T cells fell roughly linearly with age, and a significant reduction was already apparent by age around 40. Donor CMV infection status was unknown, potentially confounding age-related changes in expanded clonotypes. The percentage of naive T cells measured by flow cytometry correlated strongly with observed TCR beta diversity.

Library method: 5' RACE. Reads for this sample came from an Illumina HiSeq 2500. The second PCR ran for roughly 6 to 11 cycles and used a J-beta primer mix along with a sample-barcoded 5' primer. A unique molecular identifier was introduced onto each TCR beta cDNA molecule by a template-switch 5' adaptor carrying 12 random nucleotides. Each sample yielded at least 2.5 million CDR3-containing paired-end reads. First-strand cDNA synthesis was performed from all RNA using the Mint cDNA synthesis kit, with priming by a TRBC-specific oligonucleotide. All cDNA was treated with uracil-DNA glycosylase and then went through a first 18-cycle PCR with the universal primers M1SS and BC2_uni_R. As for how the authors treated the data: For normalization, 1 million high-quality reads were randomly selected from each sample, with every read carrying a distinct molecular identifier. Instead of being binned into consensus sequences, reads with shared molecular identifiers were discarded. MiTCR, with a Q25 quality threshold and the strictest error-elimination algorithm, was used for CDR3 identification, clonotype clustering and error correction. A nonparametric unseen species model with Euler transformation was used to estimate lower-bound total TCR beta diversity. TCRdb reworked the public reads: Q25 trimming with fastp, MiXCR clone assembly, productive beta chains retained. Rows with a matching CDR3 protein are joined into one entry that keeps the most common DNA and genes. These V and J calls rely on TCRdb rather than the paper's analysis. This sample is represented by around 870,000 distinct CDR3 sequences; 29% of them were singletons. Of the sample, roughly a sixth is held by the ten largest clones.

Systemically healthy Caucasian individuals from Russia, about 38 in total and aged roughly 6 to 90 years, were included as donors. Around 9.7 milliliters of peripheral blood were collected from each donor into EDTA-treated Vacutainer tubes. Ficoll-Paque density-gradient centrifugation was used to isolate PBMCs, with at least 7 million per sample. Total RNA was extracted from PBMCs with Trizol reagent, with at least 5 micrograms obtained per sample. The percentages of naive CD45RAhigh/CD27high T cells were determined by flow cytometry on a PBMC aliquot from every donor. V loses 2 bases of germline sequence and J loses 2 bases, and the interval between the two ends is 10 bases. The CDR3 has 15 amino acids, counting the end cysteine and phenylalanine. Only CDR3 DNA is held: 45 bases, read in frame from base 1. For CDR1 and CDR2, the germline V gene lists SGHTA and FQGNSA. This clonotype was counted between two and nine times. Its antigen is still unknown. Base qualities are not at hand, and no much larger clone is one base apart.

The sequenced sample consisted of blood. The receptor's source is a woman at least 80 years old in good health. Recombination linked TRBV7-2 to TRBJ1-5, with an unclear D gene assignment. The base sequence is TGTGCCAGCAGCTTATCTATCGGTGGCAATCAGCCCCAGCATTTT. Its coded protein is CASSLSIGGNQPQHF.